Listed below are T cell receptor beta chains from one sample, sequenced in a study of blood T cell repertoires in COVID-19. The method was immunoSEQ multiplex PCR; TCRdb's version includes in-frame clones alone and lacks a portion of them. The table shows 210,000 or so clones, with roughly 86% occurring only once. Source material: peripheral blood. The receptor source for this set is a woman in her 70s with active or convalescent COVID-19. CDR3s include the opening cysteine and the closing phenylalanine or tryptophan. Each record gives: clone size, J gene, V gene, D gene, CDR3 protein, CDR3 DNA. D genes are given only for firm matches. Clone size is stated in some rows and not others, as once, few, many or a class when expanded.

.,TRBJ1-5,TRBV7-2,.,CASSLSQGYYSNQPQHF,TGTGCCAGCAGCTTAAGCCAGGGATACTATAGCAATCAGCCCCAGCATTTT
.,TRBJ2-5,TRBV28,TRBD1,CASSTPTVRHGPGQSQETQYF,TGTGCCAGCAGCACCCCCACCGTTCGCCATGGACCGGGACAGTCACAAGAGACCCAGTACTTC
.,TRBJ2-7,TRBV20-1,TRBD1,CSAVRGHEQYF,TGCAGTGCTGTGAGGGGGCACGAGCAGTACTTC
few,TRBJ2-1,TRBV11-2,TRBD1,CASSVDRGEQFF,TGTGCCAGCAGCGTAGACAGGGGTGAGCAGTTCTTC
.,TRBJ2-2,TRBV6-5,TRBD1,CASRNRGLNTGELFF,TGTGCCAGCAGAAACAGGGGTCTGAACACCGGGGAGCTGTTTTTT
.,TRBJ1-4,TRBV4-1,TRBD1,CASSQTSGGTGNEKLFF,TGCGCCAGCAGCCAAACCTCCGGGGGGACAGGGAATGAAAAACTGTTTTTT
.,TRBJ1-1,TRBV19,TRBD1,CASSITGDGTEAFF,TGTGCCAGTAGTATCACAGGGGATGGAACTGAAGCTTTCTTT
.,TRBJ2-2,TRBV7-9,TRBD2,CASSSTSGRPGELFF,TGTGCCAGCAGTTCGACTAGCGGGAGGCCCGGGGAGCTGTTTTTT
.,TRBJ1-2,TRBV3-1/TRBV3-2,.,CASSRPSGGGGYTF,TGTGCCAGCAGCCGCCCAAGCGGGGGAGGAGGCTACACCTTC
.,TRBJ2-7,TRBV2,.,CASSAWRSSYEQYF,TGTGCCAGCAGTGCCTGGCGGAGCTCCTACGAGCAGTACTTC
.,TRBJ2-3,TRBV11-1,.,CASSLAPSSADTQYF,TGTGCCAGCAGTCTCGCCCCTAGTAGCGCAGATACGCAGTATTTT
.,TRBJ1-5,TRBV29-1,.,CSVRERDGQPQHF,TGCAGCGTCCGAGAGCGGGACGGGCAGCCCCAGCATTTT
.,TRBJ2-7,TRBV28,TRBD1,CASRRGQGGSGEQYF,TGTGCCAGCAGACGGGGACAGGGGGGCTCTGGCGAGCAGTACTTC
.,TRBJ1-2,TRBV2,.,CASLAERTVNYGYTF,TGTGCCAGCCTAGCCGAGCGGACGGTTAACTATGGCTACACCTTC
.,TRBJ2-3,TRBV10-2,TRBD2,CASRAPGRELRDTQYF,TGCGCCAGCAGAGCCCCTGGGCGGGAGCTGAGAGATACGCAGTATTTT
.,TRBJ2-5,TRBV5-1,.,CASSLAGRGGQETQYF,TGCGCCAGCAGCTTGGCGGGAAGAGGGGGCCAAGAGACCCAGTACTTC
.,TRBJ2-7,TRBV28,.,CASSLGPLASSYEQYF,TGTGCCAGCAGTTTGGGGCCTCTAGCGAGCTCCTACGAGCAGTACTTC
few,TRBJ1-6,TRBV19,.,CASSKRTDSPLHF,TGTGCCAGTAGTAAGAGGACTGATTCACCCCTCCACTTT
.,TRBJ2-7,TRBV10-3,TRBD2,CAISGWLAASYEQYF,TGTGCCATCAGCGGGTGGCTAGCGGCTTCCTACGAGCAGTACTTC
.,TRBJ1-2,TRBV4-1,TRBD1,CASSRTDRDYGYTF,TGCGCCAGCAGCCGCACGGACAGGGATTATGGCTACACCTTC
.,TRBJ1-1,TRBV29-1,.,CSAAQSTEAFF,TGCAGCGCCGCCCAGTCCACTGAAGCTTTCTTT
once,TRBJ1-6,TRBV2,.,CASGEQGSYNSPLHF,TGTGCCAGCGGAGAACAGGGCTCCTATAATTCACCCCTCCACTTT
.,TRBJ1-1,TRBV5-5,.,CASSPVGRENTEAFF,TGTGCCAGCAGCCCAGTTGGTCGGGAGAACACTGAAGCTTTCTTT
once,TRBJ2-3,TRBV11-2,TRBD2,CASSSRLAGGVDTQYF,TGTGCCAGCAGCTCCCGACTAGCGGGAGGCGTGGATACGCAGTATTTT
.,TRBJ2-2,TRBV5-4,TRBD2,CATTNRAGDTGELFF,TGTGCCACCACGAATAGAGCGGGAGACACCGGGGAGCTGTTTTTT
.,TRBJ2-4,TRBV4-1,TRBD1,CASSQEASGTGGDWAKNIQYF,TGCGCCAGCAGCCAAGAGGCCTCCGGGACAGGGGGAGACTGGGCCAAAAACATTCAGTACTTC
.,TRBJ2-1,TRBV19,TRBD2,CASKTSGTLEQFF,TGTGCCAGTAAGACTAGCGGGACCCTTGAGCAGTTCTTC
.,TRBJ2-7,TRBV3-1/TRBV3-2,TRBD2,CASSPGRAPYEQYF,TGTGCCAGCAGCCCGGGGAGGGCTCCCTACGAGCAGTACTTC
.,TRBJ1-3,TRBV6-5,.,CASSYGPRQGVYF,TGTGCCAGCAGTTATGGCCCCCGGCAGGGTGTTTATTTT
.,TRBJ1-6,TRBV19,TRBD1,CASSLRPGQGNSPLHF,TGTGCCAGTAGTCTCCGCCCGGGACAGGGGAATTCACCCCTCCACTTT
.,TRBJ2-3,TRBV5-4,TRBD1,CASSLDRGRGDTQYF,TGTGCCAGCAGCTTGGACAGGGGGCGGGGAGATACGCAGTATTTT
.,TRBJ1-2,TRBV6-6,.,CASSYEQGSYGYTF,TGTGCCAGCAGTTACGAACAGGGTAGCTATGGCTACACCTTC
.,TRBJ2-7,TRBV5-4,.,CASSLSDEQYF,TGTGCCAGCAGCTTGAGCGACGAGCAGTACTTC
.,TRBJ1-6,TRBV5-1,.,CASSLAGASSYNSPLHF,TGCGCCAGCAGCTTGGCGGGAGCGAGCTCCTATAATTCACCCCTCCACTTT
.,TRBJ1-2,TRBV19,TRBD1,CASSGTVSNGYTF,TGTGCCAGTAGTGGGACAGTATCCAATGGCTACACCTTC
.,TRBJ2-7,TRBV5-1,.,CASSYGTPYEQYF,TGCGCCAGCAGCTACGGGACACCCTACGAGCAGTACTTC
once,TRBJ2-6,TRBV28,.,CASSLAGTGANVLTF,TGTGCCAGCAGTTTGGCAGGGACTGGGGCCAACGTCCTGACTTTC
.,TRBJ2-3,TRBV9,TRBD2,CASSLRIGGRDADTQYF,TGTGCCAGCAGCCTCAGAATTGGCGGGAGGGACGCAGATACGCAGTATTTT
.,TRBJ1-2,TRBV9,TRBD1,CASSVEAGGSGYTF,TGTGCCAGCAGCGTAGAGGCAGGGGGCAGTGGCTACACCTTC
.,TRBJ1-2,TRBV19,TRBD1,CASSMETGNYGYTF,TGTGCCAGTAGTATGGAGACAGGGAACTATGGCTACACCTTC
.,TRBJ2-3,TRBV6-6,.,CASSQLPPGTDTQYF,TGTGCCAGCAGTCAGCTCCCCCCGGGGACAGATACGCAGTATTTT
.,TRBJ1-6,TRBV5-1,.,CASSLSPAGDSPLHF,TGCGCCAGCAGCTTGTCCCCGGCGGGAGATTCACCCCTCCACTTT
.,TRBJ2-2,TRBV29-1,.,CSVTINTGELFF,TGCAGCGTTACAATAAACACCGGGGAGCTGTTTTTT